Presented here are 21 T cell receptor beta chains from one specimen sequenced in a study of T cell responses to AZD1222 COVID-19 vaccine (dated by TCRdb to about 2021). Reading the label with the study, this specimen's time point is: about 28 days (+/-7) after the second vaccine dose. The sample's treatment or condition label, in plain terms: meningococcal conjugate vaccine given as trial control. The library was obtained by the immunoSEQ multiplex PCR assay. TCRdb took over this immuneACCESS table, retaining in-frame rearrangements with V and J assigned. Such tables are incomplete; in checked studies, under half of the missing clones stem from an unresolved V gene, and the remainder is unexplained. The sample data list about 140,000 clones, and about 89% of these were observed just once. Around 8% of the sample comes from the top ten. Here the sequenced sample was peripheral blood, taken 28 days after the second dose of the MenACWY control vaccine. These receptors were obtained from an adult who received the MenACWY meningococcal vaccine as a control.

The chain combines TRBV5-1 with TRBJ1-6, with D unclear. The V and J ends lost 4 bases and 6 bases respectively, with 11 bases between them. Germline V gene data show CDR1 as SGHRS and CDR2 as YFSETQ. This CDR3 comprises 14 residues. The CDR3 reads CASSLALTNSPLHF. CDR3 bases: TGCGCCAGCAGCCTCGCGCTCACTAATTCACCCCTCCACTTT. The full variable domain, in which reference TRBV5-1 and TRBJ1-6 provide the parts outside the CDR3, is KAGVTQTPRYLIKTRGQQVTLSCSPISGHRSVSWYQQTPGQGLQFLFEYFSETQRNKGNFPGRFSGRQFSNSRSEMNVSTLELGDSALYLCASSLALTNSPLHFGNGTRLTVT.

The chain joins TRBV3-1 (or the pseudogene TRBV3-2) to TRBJ2-2; 8 nucleotides match TRBD2. V trimming: 1 base; J trimming: 1 base; junction bases outside the gene matches: 5. The length of the CDR3 is 17 residues. Germline CDR1 is LGHDT and CDR2 is YNNKEL (reference sequence). Here the CDR3 DNA reads TGTGCCAGCAGCCAAGCCCTAGCGGGCCTGAACACCGGGGAGCTGTTTTTT. It specifies CASSQALAGLNTGELFF.

V usage is TRBV7-7 and J usage is TRBJ2-2, with D tentatively TRBD2 (5 bases). Trimming removed 5 bases from V and 0 bases from J, with 13 bases in between. Germline lookup yields CDR1 SSHAT and CDR2 FNYEAQ (reference sequence). The CDR3 sequence is 16 residues long. The CDR3: CASSRGLSTNTGELFF. In DNA, the CDR3 is TGTGCCAGCAGCCGAGGGTTATCTACGAACACCGGGGAGCTGTTTTTT.

The chain combines TRBV7-9 with TRBJ2-1; D unresolved. This CDR3 spans 15 amino acids. The V end lost 3 bases, the J end lost 4 bases, and 13 bases lay between the germline ends. CDR1 is SEHNR and CDR2 is FQNEAQ in the germline V gene (reference sequence). CDR3 region: CASSLALVTYNEQFF. The CDR3 DNA is TGTGCCAGCAGCTTGGCTTTAGTCACATACAATGAGCAGTTCTTC.

The chain has TRBV14 and TRBJ2-7; D possibly uses TRBD1 or TRBD2 (5 bases each). Germline V lookup: CDR1 SGHDN, CDR2 FVKESK. This CDR3 region has 17 residues. Trimming left V 5 bases short and J 1 base short, with 21 bases between. The CDR3 sequence is CASSEWGMGDRSYEQYF. The CDR3 bases are TGTGCCAGCAGCGAATGGGGGATGGGGGATAGATCCTACGAGCAGTACTTC.

This clone has just a few counts. At the DNA level, this CDR3 is encoded by other sequences in the same sample as well. V gene TRBV10-3 combines with J gene TRBJ1-5, with D uncertain. This CDR3 region has 13 residues. Germline CDR1 reads ENHRY; CDR2 reads SYGVKD. Trimming removed 7 bases at V and 3 bases at J, with 10 bases between. Here the CDR3 DNA reads TGTGCCATCACCCCGGACCCCAATCAGCCCCAGCATTTT. Amino acid sequence: CAITPDPNQPQHF.

This clone was seen just once. The rearrangement links TRBV27 to TRBJ1-4, with 8 bases lining up with TRBD1. Germline V gene sequence: CDR1 MNHEY, CDR2 SMNVEV (reference sequence). J lost 10 bases, V lost 6 bases, and 10 bases had no gene match. This CDR3 comprises 14 residues. The CDR3 bases are TGTGCCAGCAGCGGACAGGGCGAGGGGGGAAAACTGTTTTTT. Its translation: CASSGQGEGGKLFF.

The V gene is TRBV9, the J gene TRBJ2-5, with D hard to call. The CDR3 is 18 amino acids. Trimming shortened V by 0 bases and J by 2 bases, and 20 bases separated the two germline ends. CDR1 and CDR2 from the germline V gene are SGDLS and YYNGEE. The CDR3 here is CASSVANPFETKQETQYF. The CDR3 DNA follows: TGTGCCAGCAGCGTAGCTAACCCGTTTGAGACCAAACAAGAGACCCAGTACTTC.

The rearrangement links TRBV6-5 to TRBJ1-2, with unresolved D. Germline V gene lookup returns CDR1 MNHEY and CDR2 SVGAGI. V dropped 10 bases and J dropped 4 bases, with 10 bases sitting between them. The CDR3 totals 11 residues. The DNA of the CDR3 is TGTGCCATCCTAAGCAGCTATGGCTACACCTTC. Encoded protein: CAILSSYGYTF.

This clone was seen only once. The rearrangement uses TRBV3-1 (or the pseudogene TRBV3-2) and TRBJ2-2; 10 bases line up with TRBD2. This CDR3 is 16 amino acids long. Germline trimming cut 4 bases from V and 5 bases from J; bases unmatched to any gene: 7. CDR1 and CDR2 from the germline V gene are LGHDT and YNNKEL (reference sequence). CDR3 region: CASSRPSGRGTGELFF. The CDR3 DNA is TGTGCCAGCAGCCGACCAAGCGGGAGGGGAACCGGGGAGCTGTTTTTT.

The chain is built from TRBV5-1 and TRBJ1-2; D unresolved. Trimming pared 0 bases from V and 5 bases from J, leaving 11 bases between. The V gene's germline CDR1 is SGHRS and CDR2 YFSETQ. This CDR3 is built from 14 residues. Written as DNA, the CDR3 is TGCGCCAGCAGCTTGGATACCACCCGTTATGGCTACACCTTC. This translates into CASSLDTTRYGYTF.

J is TRBJ1-4 and V is TRBV19; 11 bases line up with TRBD1. The CDR3 is 15 residues long. Trimming took 5 bases from V and 7 from J; bases not matched to a gene: 6. From germline, CDR1 is LNHDA and CDR2 SQIVND (reference sequence). The CDR3 coding sequence is TGTGCCAGTAGTCTCCGGACAGGGGGCCTTGAAAAACTGTTTTTT. Translation gives CASSLRTGGLEKLFF.

The rearrangement joins TRBV28 to TRBJ1-3; D uncertain. V lost 2 bases and J 2 bases, leaving 13 bases between the germline ends. Germline-derived CDR1 and CDR2 are MDHEN and SYDVKM. This CDR3 is built from 16 residues. DNA of the CDR3: TGTGCCAGCAGTTTAACCCCAGGAATCCCTGGAAACACCATATATTTT. Its translation: CASSLTPGIPGNTIYF.

This chain links TRBV27 with TRBJ2-3; a possible D gene is TRBD2 (5 bases). Germline CDR1 MNHEY, CDR2 SMNVEV (reference sequence). The CDR3 contains 11 residues. V lost 3 bases and J lost 10, with 8 bases in between. The CDR3 is CASSLGVAQYF. The CDR3 DNA sequence: TGTGCCAGCAGTTTGGGAGTGGCGCAGTATTTT.

This sequence joins TRBV28 and TRBJ2-1, with D unresolved. Germline V gene lookup returns CDR1 MDHEN and CDR2 SYDVKM. V was clipped by 6 bases and J by 5 bases, with 11 bases between them. CDR3 length: 13 residues. The CDR3 region is CASSFRRDNEQFF. The CDR3 region has the DNA TGTGCCAGCAGCTTTAGACGGGACAATGAGCAGTTCTTC.

V is TRBV7-2 and J is TRBJ2-5; D unclear. Germline V lookup: CDR1 SGHTA, CDR2 FQGNSA. This CDR3 has 11 amino acids. Trimming pared 3 bases from V and 4 bases from J, leaving 3 bases between. The CDR3, as DNA: TGTGCCAGCAGCTTTACAGAGACCCAGTACTTC. This translates into CASSFTETQYF.

V gene TRBV28 combines with J gene TRBJ2-7; TRBD2 agrees at 13 bases. Germline CDR1 and CDR2: MDHEN and SYDVKM. Trimming cost V 5 bases and J 5 bases; bases outside gene matches: 3. The CDR3 totals 14 residues. The CDR3 DNA reads TGTGCCAGCAGTACTAGCGGGAGGGCCAACGAGCAGTACTTC. This translates into CASSTSGRANEQYF.

This rearrangement joins TRBV14 to TRBJ1-4; D perhaps matches TRBD1 (5 bases). CDR1 SGHDN and CDR2 FVKESK come from the germline V gene. The length of the CDR3 is 14 residues. Trimming pared 4 bases from V and 8 bases from J, leaving 14 bases between. The CDR3 nucleotides read TGTGCCAGCAGCCGTCCGGGACTAAGGGAAAAACTGTTTTTT. As protein: CASSRPGLREKLFF.

This sequence joins TRBV6-5 and TRBJ1-1; the D gene is possibly TRBD1 (5 bases). Trimming removed 2 bases from V and 6 bases from J, with 7 bases in between. The CDR3 covers 12 residues. Per the germline V gene, CDR1 is MNHEY and CDR2 is SVGAGI. The CDR3 region is CASSYGGPEAFF. Here the CDR3 DNA reads TGTGCCAGCAGTTACGGGGGTCCTGAAGCTTTCTTT.

The J gene is TRBJ1-6, the V gene TRBV7-2; D is unclear. CDR1 and CDR2 from the germline V gene are SGHTA and FQGNSA. There are 15 residues in the CDR3. Between the trimmed V and J ends, which lost 5 bases and 8 bases, there was a span of 16 bases. The CDR3 sequence is CASSLGRPGDSPLHF. CDR3 coding DNA: TGTGCCAGCAGCCTAGGGAGACCTGGGGATTCACCCCTCCACTTT.

This clone was counted between two and nine times. The J gene is TRBJ2-7, the V gene TRBV19; TRBD2 aligns across 9 bases. The CDR3 is 13 amino acids. Germline lookup yields CDR1 LNHDA and CDR2 SQIVND (reference sequence). V shed 11 bases, J shed 7 bases, and the junction held 12 bases outside the gene matches. CDR3 residues: CAARASGTGEQYF. The DNA for the CDR3 is TGTGCCGCCCGGGCTAGCGGGACTGGAGAGCAGTACTTC.